A selection of T cell receptor beta chains follows, all from one sample in a study of T cell responses to AZD1222 COVID-19 vaccine. Clones were sequenced by immunoSEQ multiplex PCR, and TCRdb holds only the in-frame ones, with some missing. Of 90,000 to 100,000 clones listed, approximately 88% are singletons. The sequences come from peripheral blood, collected 28 days after the second AZD1222 dose. These receptors all come from an adult who received the AZD1222 COVID-19 vaccine. CDR3s leave out the opening cysteine and the closing phenylalanine or tryptophan. Each record gives: CDR3 length, V gene, CDR3 protein.

14 TRBV7-8 ASSLPGLAGVGEQF
12 TRBV4-2 ASSQENDRNEQF
11 TRBV10-3 AIGGGSTDTQY
13 TRBV6-5 ASREWGRGLETQY
12 TRBV28 ASSQQGPSYEQY
12 TRBV19 ASSNVYSNQPQH
14 TRBV19 ASTDRGGPGTDTQY
15 TRBV5-8 ASSGPGSNLGNQPQH
13 TRBV5-1 ASSPDRPDQETQY
11 TRBV27 ASSFSWDTEAF
14 TRBV19 ASSIGTGSGSDTQY
11 TRBV9 ASSSGGSGEQF
15 TRBV5-1 ASSFDSGSSGANVLT
12 TRBV6-1 ASSEGQVGYGYT
14 TRBV5-1 ASSPGDREMRNEQY
11 TRBV6-5 ASSLLGYNEQF
13 TRBV5-1 ASSPGQGDVETQY
13 TRBV3-1/TRBV3-2 ASSLGLAGGDEQF
13 TRBV4-1 ASSFQAPGVVGYT
14 TRBV14 ASSHGGRGPNTEAF
12 TRBV11-3 ASGSLTSYNEQF
14 TRBV7-9 ASSYDPGQGTDTQY
11 TRBV5-8 ASSYRGTDTQY
16 TRBV14 ASSQEGWLAGAGDTQY
12 TRBV27 ASRSTGGLSPLH
14 TRBV28 ASSSGGAGRPYEQY
14 TRBV15 ATRGAYRESNQPQH
13 TRBV7-6 ASSLGPANNEKLF
10 TRBV4-2 ASSQRPEKLF
12 TRBV28 ASSQWGSQETQY
11 TRBV19 ASSIWGGTEAF
10 TRBV11-3 ATSDRGYGYT
9 TRBV3-1/TRBV3-2 ASRQGDTQY
13 TRBV13 ASSLGQRGGETQY
11 TRBV9 ASSAGLQETQY
13 TRBV30 AWSVLAGASDTQY
15 TRBV5-1 ASSSGSLDRSGNTIY
14 TRBV6-4 ASSDSLGRSNEKLF
13 TRBV13 ASSLAWASGNTIY
13 TRBV5-1 ASSADRASGNTIY
9 TRBV20-1 SARRNYEQY
11 TRBV5-1 ASSLRTQETQY
14 TRBV9 ASSKTGVSFTDTQY
12 TRBV3-1/TRBV3-2 ASSHRHRGQGRF
15 TRBV13 ASSLGGTALTNSPLH
21 TRBV24-1 ATSDLLRTRASGRAFVYNEQF
13 TRBV7-2 ASSPQAGARETQY
11 TRBV6-1 ASSELFGQGGF
13 TRBV7-2 ASSSHDSNNEKLF
11 TRBV4-2 ASSQDPGSEAF